This TCR beta chain was sequenced for a study of blood T cell repertoires in COVID-19. Study overall: The United States, Italy and Spain were the sources of the acute and convalescent COVID-19 samples.

The assay was immunoSEQ multiplex PCR, and TCRdb's table has in-frame clones only and misses some. The sample lists 350,000 to 550,000 clones; 70% to 90% were seen once. This clone was seen only a few times. The CDR3 spans 18 residues. With V trimmed by 2 bases and J by 7 bases, 12 bases remained unmatched. Germline CDR1 reads LNHDA; CDR2 reads SQIVND (reference sequence). Sequenced input: PBMCs or T cells enriched from blood (not recorded which). The V and J genes are TRBV19 and TRBJ1-6; 9 bases fit TRBD1. The sequence was obtained from a woman between 18 and 29 years old with acute COVID-19. CDR3 sequence (DNA): TGTGCCAGTAGTATACGAACAGGGGGCGTCTTTGGGAATTCACCCCTCCACTTT. Translating it yields CASSIRTGGVFGNSPLHF.